The 9 T cell receptor beta chains reported below all come from one sample, sequenced in a study of naive and memory T cell subsets. Whole-study findings and limits: Especially in CD8 cells, naive repertoires contained a few larger clonotypes, possibly CD45RA-re-expressing memory cells.

Their cognate antigens are unknown. An equimolar mix of two oligonucleotides served as the beta constant-region primer for TRBC1 and TRBC2. Nested alpha and beta constant-region primers with the SP2 primer drove four PCR rounds on ligated cDNA. TCRdb re-called the UMI-ligation and nested PCR reads through MiXCR, storing one row per CDR3 protein. The data show 150,000 or so distinct CDR3 sequences, with approximately 22% seen just once and less than 0.13% held by the top ten. The sample taken for sequencing was naive CD4+ T cells from blood. Receptors were obtained from a human donor in good health.

The chain employs TRBV10-3 and TRBJ2-1, with unresolved D. V lost 3 bases to trimming and J lost 0 bases, with 12 bases between them. This CDR3 comprises 16 residues. Germline CDR1 and CDR2: ENHRY and SYGVKD. The CDR3, as DNA: TGTGCCATCAGTGATCCCGACTCGCCCTCCTACAATGAGCAGTTCTTC. As protein: CAISDPDSPSYNEQFF.

V usage is TRBV28 and J usage is TRBJ1-1; no definite D call. V lost 3 bases and J 1 base, leaving 15 bases between the germline ends. CDR3 length: 16 residues. Looked up from germline, CDR1 is MDHEN and CDR2 is SYDVKM. The CDR3 DNA follows: TGTGCCAGCAGTTTCTGGCCCGGTGGGCCGAACACTGAAGCTTTCTTT. This sequence encodes CASSFWPGGPNTEAFF.

Ten or more counts support this clonotype. CDR3 region: CASSQDRRNTQYF. CDR3 DNA sequence: TGTGCCAGCAGCCAAGACAGGCGGAATACGCAGTATTTT. The V call is TRBV14, the J call TRBJ2-3, with D unclear. The germline gives CDR1 SGHDN, CDR2 FVKESK. Trimming removed 0 bases at V and 7 bases at J, with 8 bases between. This CDR3 is 13 amino acids long.

This clonotype was found a few times. The rearrangement links TRBV12-3 or TRBV12-4 to TRBJ2-1; 8 nucleotides line up with TRBD2. V trimming: 7 bases; J trimming: 15 bases; junction bases outside the gene matches: 11. The CDR3 consists of 12 residues. CDR3 region: CASISSGRRLFF. In nucleotides, the CDR3 is TGTGCCAGCATCTCCAGCGGGAGACGTCTGTTCTTC.

This clonotype was recorded at least ten times. The chain links TRBV7-3 to TRBJ2-5; TRBD1 might be the D (5 bases). Deletions cut 2 bases from V and 4 bases from J, with 17 bases between. CDR1 is SGHTA and CDR2 is FQGTGA in the germline V gene. This CDR3 is 16 amino acids long. CDR3 loop: CASSLGFQGHGETQYF. CDR3 coding DNA: TGTGCCAGCAGCTTAGGGTTCCAGGGTCACGGAGAGACCCAGTACTTC.

The chain couples TRBV19 to TRBJ2-7, with D maybe TRBD2 (6 bases). The CDR3 has 14 amino acids. V shed 9 bases and J shed 1 base, with 16 bases lying between them. Germline loops: CDR1 LNHDA, CDR2 SQIVND (reference sequence). CDR3 nucleotide sequence: TGTGCCAGCCGACTAGGCGCTTATTCCTACGAGCAGTACTTC. It is translated as CASRLGAYSYEQYF.

This clonotype appeared many times. The chain couples TRBV28 to TRBJ2-7, with 8 nucleotides matching TRBD2. Germline V gene lookup returns CDR1 MDHEN and CDR2 SYDVKM. The CDR3 is 14 amino acids. Unmatched junction bases numbered 6, after V lost 7 bases and J lost 1 base. CDR3 in DNA: TGTGCCAGCAAACCGGGAGGGGCTTCCTACGAGCAGTACTTC. Translating gives CASKPGGASYEQYF.

This clonotype was counted at least ten times. The V gene is TRBV12-3 or TRBV12-4, the J gene TRBJ2-1; the D gene is possibly TRBD2 (6 bases). Trimming shortened V by 3 bases and J by 8 bases, and 14 bases separated the two germline ends. The CDR3 extends over 14 amino acids. The CDR3 DNA sequence: TGTGCCAGCAGTTTGCCCCTCCGGGAGTATGAGCAGTTCTTC. Amino acids: CASSLPLREYEQFF.

The J gene is TRBJ2-1, the V gene TRBV6-6; possibly TRBD1 or TRBD2 for D (5 bases each). Germline V gene sequence: CDR1 MNHNY, CDR2 SVGAGI (reference sequence). Trimming stripped 4 bases from V and 4 bases from J, with 8 bases between. CDR3 length: 13 residues. For the CDR3, the DNA is TGTGCCAGCAGTTGGGGGTTGTACAATGAGCAGTTCTTC. It specifies CASSWGLYNEQFF.